What follows are 18 T cell receptor beta chains derived from one specimen sequenced in a study of blood T cell repertoires in COVID-19. The repertoire was sequenced with immunoSEQ multiplex PCR; TCRdb's copy has only in-frame clones and lacks some. Of under 60,000 clones in the sample, 87% are singletons; the top ten hold approximately 6%. The specimen sequenced was peripheral blood. These receptors originate from an older woman with COVID-19, enrolled during active disease.

This clone was found a few times. This chain links TRBV11-2 with TRBJ2-5, with 8 bases that match TRBD1. J lost 4 bases, V lost 2 bases, and 6 bases had no gene match. CDR1 and CDR2 (germline): SGHAT, FQNNGV. The CDR3 totals 15 residues. CDR3 sequence reads: CASSLQWTGLETQYF. CDR3 DNA: TGTGCCAGCAGCTTACAATGGACAGGGTTAGAGACCCAGTACTTC.

J is TRBJ2-1 and V is TRBV4-1, with D perhaps TRBD2 (7 bases). CDR3 size: 17 residues. V gave up 2 bases and J gave up 4 bases, with 18 bases separating them. The germline V gene encodes CDR1 MGHRA and CDR2 YSYEKL. The CDR3 is CASSQPKGGDGYNEQFF. DNA for the CDR3: TGCGCCAGCAGCCAACCTAAAGGGGGGGACGGATACAATGAGCAGTTCTTC.

The genes are TRBV29-1 and TRBJ2-3, with a tentative D call TRBD2 (5 bases). V shed 4 bases and J shed 3 bases, with 11 bases lying between them. Looked up from germline, CDR1 is SQVTM and CDR2 is ANQGSEA. CDR3 size: 13 residues. The CDR3 DNA is TGCAGCGTTGCTAGCCTTCAGACAGATACGCAGTATTTT. Translating it yields CSVASLQTDTQYF.

The V call is TRBV3-1 (or the pseudogene TRBV3-2), the J call TRBJ1-2; 7 bases agree with TRBD1. Germline V gene lookup returns CDR1 LGHDT and CDR2 YNNKEL (reference sequence). V lost 1 base to trimming and J lost 2 bases; unmatched junction nucleotides: 1. This CDR3 is 14 amino acids long. CDR3 sequence (DNA): TGTGCCAGCAGCCAAGGACAGGGAAACTATGGCTACACCTTC. This encodes CASSQGQGNYGYTF.

This clone came up once. CDR3 nucleotide sequence: TGTGCCAGTAGTTTTAAGCGGGAGAGCTCCTACGAGCAGTACTTC. Translated: CASSFKRESSYEQYF. This chain connects TRBV19 to TRBJ2-7, with TRBD2 matching over 8 bases. The J segment lost 0 bases and the V segment lost 5 bases, leaving 6 bases of the junction unmatched. This CDR3 region has 15 residues. Germline-derived CDR1 and CDR2 are LNHDA and SQIVND (reference sequence).

J is TRBJ1-1 and V is TRBV18, with a possible D match to TRBD1 (5 bases). CDR3 size: 18 residues. Trimming removed 0 bases from V and 5 bases from J, with 22 bases in between. Germline CDR1 KGHSH, CDR2 LQKENI. CDR3 nucleotides: TGTGCCAGCTCACCACCATACCTTCTTGGGGGGGATCGTACTGAAGCTTTCTTT. Its protein is CASSPPYLLGGDRTEAFF.

The rearrangement joins TRBV5-1 to TRBJ2-5; D unclear. The CDR3 is made up of 14 amino acids. Germline lookup yields CDR1 SGHRS and CDR2 YFSETQ. The V end was cut by 2 bases, the J end by 5 bases, with 13 bases between. CDR3 coding DNA: TGCGCCAGCAGCTTATCGGCGGCTGGGGAGACCCAGTACTTC. Amino acids: CASSLSAAGETQYF.

The genes are TRBV6-5 and TRBJ1-2; TRBD1 aligns across 7 bases. Per germline, CDR1 MNHEY and CDR2 SVGAGI. V gave up 6 bases and J gave up 7 bases; unmatched junction bases: 11. This CDR3 is built from 14 residues. The CDR3 coding sequence is TGTGCCAGCAGAAAAGACAGGGTTATTGGTGGCTACACCTTC. It encodes CASRKDRVIGGYTF.

V gene TRBV21-1 combines with J gene TRBJ2-7; the D call TRBD2 from the table was never checked on the DNA. TRBV21-1 represents a pseudogene. The CDR3 has 15 amino acids. CDR3 protein: CASSRKLAKGLEQYF. As DNA, the CDR3 is TGTGCCAGCAGCAGAAAGTTAGCAAAAGGACTGGAGCAGTACTTC.

V usage is TRBV7-8 and J usage is TRBJ2-1; 15 positions match TRBD2. The trim removed 2 bases at V and 7 bases at J, leaving 6 bases unmatched. The CDR3 spans 17 residues. The germline V gene encodes CDR1 SGHVS and CDR2 FQNEAQ. This CDR3 is CASSLRTSGRAGNEQFF. The CDR3 region has the DNA TGTGCCAGCAGCTTACGGACTAGCGGGAGGGCCGGGAATGAGCAGTTCTTC.

This chain uses TRBV5-1 with TRBJ1-1; possibly TRBD1 for D (6 bases). The CDR3 is 16 amino acids. In germline, CDR1 is SGHRS, CDR2 YFSETQ. V dropped 4 bases and J dropped 1 base, with 17 bases sitting between them. The CDR3: CASSTVVRGRNTEAFF. DNA for the CDR3: TGCGCCAGCAGCACGGTGGTTAGGGGGAGGAACACTGAAGCTTTCTTT.

A single count supports this clone. The rearrangement joins TRBV28 to TRBJ2-1, with 11 bases that match TRBD2. With 3 bases clipped from V and 4 bases from J, the junction kept 23 bases outside the gene matches. This CDR3 comprises 22 residues. Germline CDR1 is MDHEN and CDR2 is SYDVKM. CDR3 amino acids: CASSLPFRRASGRPSMYNEQFF. The CDR3 DNA reads as TGTGCCAGCAGTTTGCCGTTTCGGAGGGCTAGCGGGAGGCCATCTATGTACAATGAGCAGTTCTTC.

The chain couples TRBV5-1 to TRBJ1-2; D might be TRBD1 (5 bases). CDR3 length: 15 residues. Germline V CDR1 and CDR2: SGHRS, YFSETQ. Trimming pared 2 bases from V and 0 bases from J, leaving 11 bases between. The CDR3 spells CASSLSGAPNYGYTF. DNA of the CDR3: TGCGCCAGCAGCTTATCTGGGGCCCCTAACTATGGCTACACCTTC.

This rearrangement joins TRBV7-8 to TRBJ1-5; weak D call: TRBD1 (5 bases). V shed 1 base and J shed 0 bases, with 19 bases lying between them. CDR3 length: 19 amino acids. CDR1 is SGHVS and CDR2 is FQNEAQ in the germline V gene. The CDR3 nucleotides are TGTGCCAGCAGCTTAGTTCAGGGATCGGGACTCCTTAGCAATCAGCCCCAGCATTTT. It translates to CASSLVQGSGLLSNQPQHF.

The rearrangement joins TRBV5-1 to TRBJ1-2; D might be TRBD1 (5 bases). This CDR3 comprises 14 residues. Germline CDR1 reads SGHRS; CDR2 reads YFSETQ. V lost 7 bases, J lost 0 bases, and 13 bases lay in between. CDR3 bases: TGCGCCAGCCGCGGGACCGAAGCTAACTATGGCTACACCTTC. This translates into CASRGTEANYGYTF. The whole variable domain, filled in from reference TRBV5-1 and TRBJ1-2, reads KAGVTQTPRYLIKTRGQQVTLSCSPISGHRSVSWYQQTPGQGLQFLFEYFSETQRNKGNFPGRFSGRQFSNSRSEMNVSTLELGDSALYLCASRGTEANYGYTFGSGTRLTVV.

The rearrangement uses TRBV6-1 and TRBJ1-5; unclear D gene. CDR3 length: 14 residues. The germline gives CDR1 MNHNS, CDR2 SASEGT. V lost 0 bases, J lost 4 bases, and 7 bases lay in between. CDR3 sequence (DNA): TGTGCCAGCAGTGAAGCCTCGGGGAATCAGCCCCAGCATTTT. Amino acid sequence: CASSEASGNQPQHF.

The chain couples TRBV7-9 to TRBJ1-5; D is unresolved. This CDR3 is built from 14 residues. Germline CDR1 is SEHNR and CDR2 is FQNEAQ (reference sequence). Trimming stripped 5 bases from V and 4 bases from J, with 12 bases between. The CDR3 reads CASSPSTKNQPQHF. The CDR3 DNA reads TGTGCCAGCAGCCCATCAACTAAAAATCAGCCCCAGCATTTT. Looking up the rest from reference TRBV7-9 and TRBJ1-5 gives the full variable domain: DTGVSQNPRHKITKRGQNVTFRCDPISEHNRLYWYRQTLGQGPEFLTYFQNEAQLEKSRLLSDRFSAERPKGSFSTLEIQRTEQGDSAMYLCASSPSTKNQPQHFGDGTRLSIL.

This chain joins TRBV13 and TRBJ2-3; 7 bases fit TRBD2. The V segment lost 4 bases and the J segment 6 bases; nucleotides outside the gene matches: 7. The CDR3 has 14 residues. Germline values: CDR1 PRHDT, CDR2 FYEKMQ (reference sequence). CDR3 nucleotides: TGTGCCAGCAGCTCCTCTAGCGGCGCGGATACGCAGTATTTT. It specifies CASSSSSGADTQYF.